A single T cell receptor (beta chain) is shown here with its context. On cycle 4 day 1 and cycle 7 day 1, as well as at baseline, blood was sampled. Trimming removed 6 bases at V and 0 bases at J, with 5 bases between. This CDR3 spans 12 amino acids. Germline V gene data show CDR1 as LGHNT and CDR2 as FRNRAP. TCRdb's table, derived via immunoSEQ multiplex PCR, lists solely in-frame clones and lacks some. The data show about 80,000 clones, approximately 92% seen once. These data originate in a study of OX40 agonist ivuxolimab in advanced cancers. This sequence originates from an adult with an advanced solid tumor such as melanoma, head and neck, liver or kidney cancer. The sample in question was CD4+ or CD8+ T cells sorted from blood, obtained in a trial of the OX40 agonist ivuxolimab. V usage is TRBV12-5 and J usage is TRBJ1-1, with D unclear. The CDR3 bases are TGTGCTAGTGGACAGATGAACACTGAAGCTTTCTTT. As protein: CASGQMNTEAFF.